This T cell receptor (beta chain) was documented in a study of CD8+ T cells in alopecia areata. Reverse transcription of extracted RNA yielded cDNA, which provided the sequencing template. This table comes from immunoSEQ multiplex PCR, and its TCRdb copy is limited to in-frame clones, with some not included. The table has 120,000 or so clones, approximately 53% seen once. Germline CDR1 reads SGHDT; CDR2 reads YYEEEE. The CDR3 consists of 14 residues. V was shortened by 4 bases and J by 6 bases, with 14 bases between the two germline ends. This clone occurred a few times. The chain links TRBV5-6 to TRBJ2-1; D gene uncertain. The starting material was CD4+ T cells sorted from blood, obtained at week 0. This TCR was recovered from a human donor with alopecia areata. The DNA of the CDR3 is TGTGCCAGCAGCCCAGTAGGTCGGGCCAATGAGCAGTTCTTC. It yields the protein CASSPVGRANEQFF.